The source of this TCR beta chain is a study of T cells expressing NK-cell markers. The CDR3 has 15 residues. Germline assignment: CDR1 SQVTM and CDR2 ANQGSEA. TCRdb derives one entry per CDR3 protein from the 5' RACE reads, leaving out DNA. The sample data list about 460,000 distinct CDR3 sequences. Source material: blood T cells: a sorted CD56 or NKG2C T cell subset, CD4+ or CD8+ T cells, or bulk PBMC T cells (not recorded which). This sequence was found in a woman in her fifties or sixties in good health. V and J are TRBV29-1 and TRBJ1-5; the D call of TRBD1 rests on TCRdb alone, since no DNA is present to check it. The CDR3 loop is CSVAGTGAMDQPQHF.